The clone carrying this TCR beta chain has only a few counts. Its target is not known. The source of the sample is a study of blood T cells in healthy people across ages. Study-wide results and caveats: Estimated diversity that came from one million T cells was considered an underestimate. Age brought a roughly linear fall in TCR beta diversity measured per million T cells. The study found TCR beta diversity correlated strongly with naive T cell percentage.

The germline CDR1 and CDR2 sequences are DFQATT and SNEGSKA (reference sequence). The CDR3 totals 15 residues. With a J-beta primer mix and a sample-barcoded 5' primer, a second PCR ran about 7 to 12 cycles. The template-switch adaptor was a 5' adaptor with 12 random nucleotides. It tagged each cDNA molecule. TCRdb re-analysed the 5' RACE reads in MiXCR, keeping a single row per CDR3 protein. The data show approximately 900,000 distinct CDR3 sequences, 40% to 60% seen once. The TCR sequence derives from a man aged 25 to 40 in good health. The sequenced material came from blood. V usage is TRBV20-1 and J usage is TRBJ2-5; D could derive from TRBD1 or TRBD2 (5 bases each). The end of the DNA fits TRBJ2-7 better, so the J call may be wrong. The CDR3 loop is CSARGTGTVDYEQYF. As DNA, the CDR3 is TGCAGTGCTAGAGGTACCGGGACGGTTGACTACGAGCAGTACTTC.